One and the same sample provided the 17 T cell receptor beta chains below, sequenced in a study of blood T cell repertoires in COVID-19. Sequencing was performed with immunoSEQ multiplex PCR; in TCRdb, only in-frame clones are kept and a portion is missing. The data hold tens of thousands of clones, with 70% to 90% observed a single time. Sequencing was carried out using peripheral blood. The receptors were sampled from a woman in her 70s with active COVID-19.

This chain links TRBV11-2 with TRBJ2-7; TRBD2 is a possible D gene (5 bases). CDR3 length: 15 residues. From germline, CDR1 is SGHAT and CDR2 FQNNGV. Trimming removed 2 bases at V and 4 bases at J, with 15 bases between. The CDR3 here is CASSLFRRADYEQYF. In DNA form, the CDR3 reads TGTGCCAGCAGCTTATTCCGGCGGGCAGATTACGAGCAGTACTTC.

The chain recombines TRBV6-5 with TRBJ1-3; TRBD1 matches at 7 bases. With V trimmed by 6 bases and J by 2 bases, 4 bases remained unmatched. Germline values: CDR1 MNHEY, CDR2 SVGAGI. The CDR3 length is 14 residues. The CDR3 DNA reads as TGTGCCAGCAGGATACAGGGGACTGGAAACACCATATATTTT. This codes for CASRIQGTGNTIYF.

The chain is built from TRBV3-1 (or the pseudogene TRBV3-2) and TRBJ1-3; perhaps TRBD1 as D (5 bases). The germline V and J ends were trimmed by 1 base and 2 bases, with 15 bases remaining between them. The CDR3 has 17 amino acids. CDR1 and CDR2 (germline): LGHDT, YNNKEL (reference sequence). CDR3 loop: CASSQAPGGITGNTIYF. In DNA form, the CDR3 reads TGTGCCAGCAGCCAAGCACCCGGGGGGATAACTGGAAACACCATATATTTT.

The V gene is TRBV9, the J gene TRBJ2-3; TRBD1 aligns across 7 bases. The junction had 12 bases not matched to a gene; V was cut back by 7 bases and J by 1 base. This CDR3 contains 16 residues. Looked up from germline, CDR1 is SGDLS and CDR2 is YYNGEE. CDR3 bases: TGTGCCAGCGGAGAAACAGGGGCGGTTGGCACAGATACGCAGTATTTT. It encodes CASGETGAVGTDTQYF.

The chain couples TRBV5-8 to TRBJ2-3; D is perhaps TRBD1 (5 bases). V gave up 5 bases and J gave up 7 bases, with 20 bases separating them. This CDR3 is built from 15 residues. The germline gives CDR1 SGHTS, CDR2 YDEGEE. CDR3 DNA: TGTGCCAGCAGTGTGTTTCAGGGTTTCTCTAATACGCAGTATTTT. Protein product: CASSVFQGFSNTQYF.

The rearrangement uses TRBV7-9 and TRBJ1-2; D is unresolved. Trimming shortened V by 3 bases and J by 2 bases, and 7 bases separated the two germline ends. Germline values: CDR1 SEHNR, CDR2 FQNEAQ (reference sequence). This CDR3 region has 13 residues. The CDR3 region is CASSLSSNYGYTF. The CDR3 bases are TGTGCCAGCAGCTTGTCATCCAACTATGGCTACACCTTC.

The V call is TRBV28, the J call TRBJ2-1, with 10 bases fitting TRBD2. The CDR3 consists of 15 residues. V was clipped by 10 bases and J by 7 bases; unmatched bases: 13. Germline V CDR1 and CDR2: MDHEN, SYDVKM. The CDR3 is CAILPGLARRNEQFF. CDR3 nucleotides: TGTGCCATCCTCCCGGGACTAGCGCGCCGTAATGAGCAGTTCTTC.

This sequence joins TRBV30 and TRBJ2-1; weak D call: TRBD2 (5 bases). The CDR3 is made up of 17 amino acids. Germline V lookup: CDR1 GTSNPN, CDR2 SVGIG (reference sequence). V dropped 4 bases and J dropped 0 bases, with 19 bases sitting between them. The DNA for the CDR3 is TGTGCCTGGACCATAAGGACTCTTCTGAGCTCCTACAATGAGCAGTTCTTC. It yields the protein CAWTIRTLLSSYNEQFF.

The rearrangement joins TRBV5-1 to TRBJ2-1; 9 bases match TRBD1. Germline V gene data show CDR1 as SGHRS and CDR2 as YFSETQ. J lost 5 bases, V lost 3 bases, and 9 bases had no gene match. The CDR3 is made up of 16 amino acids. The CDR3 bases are TGCGCCAGCAGCTGGTCCCGGGACAGGGTAGACAATGAGCAGTTCTTC. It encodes CASSWSRDRVDNEQFF.

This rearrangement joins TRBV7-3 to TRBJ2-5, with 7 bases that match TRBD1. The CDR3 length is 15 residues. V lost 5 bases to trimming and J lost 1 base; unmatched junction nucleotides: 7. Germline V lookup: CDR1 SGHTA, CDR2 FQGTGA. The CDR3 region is CASSRQGQFQETQYF. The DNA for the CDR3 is TGTGCCAGCAGCCGCCAGGGACAGTTCCAAGAGACCCAGTACTTC.

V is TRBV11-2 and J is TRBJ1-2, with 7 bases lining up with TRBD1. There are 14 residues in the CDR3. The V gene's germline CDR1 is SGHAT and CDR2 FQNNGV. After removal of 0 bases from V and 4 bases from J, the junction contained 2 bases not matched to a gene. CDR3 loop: CASSLEGGGYGYTF. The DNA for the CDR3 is TGTGCCAGCAGCTTAGAAGGGGGCGGCTATGGCTACACCTTC.

The CDR3 nucleotides read TGCGCCAGCAGCTTGTCAGCGGGGGACAATGAGCAGTTCTTC. This gives the protein CASSLSAGDNEQFF. The V call is TRBV5-1, the J call TRBJ2-1; 8 positions match TRBD2. The CDR3 has 14 amino acids. Germline CDR1 and CDR2: SGHRS and YFSETQ. V shed 1 base and J 5 bases; nucleotides not matched to a gene: 2.

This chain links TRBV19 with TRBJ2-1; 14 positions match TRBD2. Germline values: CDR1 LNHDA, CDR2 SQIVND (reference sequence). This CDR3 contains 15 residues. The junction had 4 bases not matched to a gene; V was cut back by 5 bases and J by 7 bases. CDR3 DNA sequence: TGTGCCAGTAGTCGCGGGACTAGCGGGAGAAATGAGCAGTTCTTC. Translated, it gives CASSRGTSGRNEQFF.

CDR3 loop: CASSYAGGQATEAFF. CDR3 DNA sequence: TGTGCCAGCAGCTACGCAGGGGGCCAAGCCACTGAAGCTTTCTTT. The V gene is TRBV5-5, the J gene TRBJ1-1, with TRBD1 matching over 8 bases. The trim removed 3 bases at V and 4 bases at J, leaving 8 bases unmatched. The CDR3 has 15 residues. Germline CDR1 reads SGHKS; CDR2 reads YYEKEE (reference sequence).

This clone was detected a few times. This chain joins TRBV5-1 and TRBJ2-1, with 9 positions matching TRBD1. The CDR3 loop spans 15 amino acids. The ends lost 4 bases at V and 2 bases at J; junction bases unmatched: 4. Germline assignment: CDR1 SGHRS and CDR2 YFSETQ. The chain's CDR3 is CASSPNRGPYNEQFF. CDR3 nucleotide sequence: TGCGCCAGCAGCCCAAACAGGGGGCCCTACAATGAGCAGTTCTTC. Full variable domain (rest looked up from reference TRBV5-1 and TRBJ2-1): KAGVTQTPRYLIKTRGQQVTLSCSPISGHRSVSWYQQTPGQGLQFLFEYFSETQRNKGNFPGRFSGRQFSNSRSEMNVSTLELGDSALYLCASSPNRGPYNEQFFGPGTRLTVL.

The CDR3 spells CASSPNTDRGANSPLHF. DNA of the CDR3: TGCGCCAGCAGCCCTAATACGGACAGGGGGGCTAATTCACCCCTCCACTTT. The rearrangement links TRBV5-1 to TRBJ1-6; 10 positions agree with TRBD1. In germline, CDR1 is SGHRS, CDR2 YFSETQ. This CDR3 region has 17 residues. The trim removed 4 bases at V and 6 bases at J, leaving 10 bases unmatched.

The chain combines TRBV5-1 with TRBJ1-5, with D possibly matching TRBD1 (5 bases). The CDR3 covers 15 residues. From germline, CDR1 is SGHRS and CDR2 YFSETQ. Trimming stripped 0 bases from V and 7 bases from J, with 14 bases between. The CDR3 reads CASSLDSGSRQPQHF. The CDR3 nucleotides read TGCGCCAGCAGCTTGGATTCAGGGTCGCGCCAGCCCCAGCATTTT. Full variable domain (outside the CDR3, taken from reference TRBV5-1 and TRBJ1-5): KAGVTQTPRYLIKTRGQQVTLSCSPISGHRSVSWYQQTPGQGLQFLFEYFSETQRNKGNFPGRFSGRQFSNSRSEMNVSTLELGDSALYLCASSLDSGSRQPQHFGDGTRLSIL.